What follows describes a single T cell receptor (beta chain). The sample comes from a study of T-cell reconstitution after alpha-beta-depleted transplantation in children. V lost 5 bases, J lost 1 base, and 0 bases stayed unmatched. Germline assignment: CDR1 SQVTM and CDR2 ANQGSEA. The CDR3 sequence is 12 residues long. Unique molecular identifiers tagged the TCRbeta library. TCRdb re-called the PCR reads through MiXCR, storing one row per CDR3 protein. The sample carries 450,000 to 500,000 distinct CDR3 sequences, around 13% recorded once. This chain connects TRBV29-1 to TRBJ2-5; 8 bases are shared with TRBD1. The sequence came from a human donor who donated a stem cell graft to a child with combined immunodeficiency. Material: PBMCs from the stem cell graft donor, obtained from the stem cell graft. The CDR3 sequence: CSVTGGQETQYF. The DNA for the CDR3 is TGCAGCGTTACAGGGGGCCAAGAGACCCAGTACTTC. Complete variable domain (other parts from reference TRBV29-1 and TRBJ2-5): SAVISQKPSRDICQRGTSLTIQCQVDSQVTMMFWYRQQPGQSLTLIATANQGSEATYESGFVIDKFPISRPNLTFSTLTVSNMSPEDSSIYLCSVTGGQETQYFGPGTRLLVL.